This T cell receptor (beta chain) stems from a study of T cell responses to AZD1222 COVID-19 vaccine. Clones were read by immunoSEQ multiplex PCR, and TCRdb kept only the in-frame ones, dropping some. The table includes roughly 100,000 clones, over 75% detected once. In regard to this clone: Antigen: not known.

CDR1 is MGHRA and CDR2 is YSYEKL in the germline V gene. Trimming took 1 base from V and 5 from J, leaving 14 bases between them. The CDR3 extends over 15 amino acids. Study-wide results and limits: Spike-specific TCR depth and breadth grew after two AZD1222 doses. The sample set comprised mostly white British donors with more females, and clonal diversity was possibly underestimated.

Material: peripheral blood, obtained on day 0 of AZD1222 vaccination. This clonotype was obtained from an adult in good health. The rearrangement links TRBV4-1 to TRBJ1-1, with no clear D. CDR3 amino acids: CASSQVPGGLTEAFF. DNA for the CDR3: TGCGCCAGCAGCCAAGTTCCGGGCGGGTTGACTGAAGCTTTCTTT.